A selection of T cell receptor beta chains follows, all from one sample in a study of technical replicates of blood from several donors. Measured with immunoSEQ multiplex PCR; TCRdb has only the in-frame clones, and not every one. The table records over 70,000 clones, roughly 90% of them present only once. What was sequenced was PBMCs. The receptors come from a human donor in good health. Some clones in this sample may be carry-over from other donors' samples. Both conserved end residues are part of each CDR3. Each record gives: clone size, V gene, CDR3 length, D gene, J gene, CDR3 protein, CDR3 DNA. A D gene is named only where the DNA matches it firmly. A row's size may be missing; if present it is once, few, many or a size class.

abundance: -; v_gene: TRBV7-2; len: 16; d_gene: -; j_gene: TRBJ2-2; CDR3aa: CASSLDRRGNTGELFF; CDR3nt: TGTGCCAGCAGCTTAGATCGCAGGGGGAACACCGGGGAGCTGTTTTTT
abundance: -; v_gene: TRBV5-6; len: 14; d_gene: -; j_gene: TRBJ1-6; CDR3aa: CASSLDRYNSPLHF; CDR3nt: TGTGCCAGCAGTTTAGACAGATATAATTCACCCCTCCACTTT
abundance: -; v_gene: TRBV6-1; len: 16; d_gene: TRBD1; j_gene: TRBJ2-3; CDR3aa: CASSESVGTGTDTQYF; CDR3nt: TGTGCCAGCAGTGAAAGCGTGGGGACAGGCACAGATACGCAGTATTTT
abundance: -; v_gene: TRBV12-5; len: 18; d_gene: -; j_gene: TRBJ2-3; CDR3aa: CASGLVKGGGSRTDTQYF; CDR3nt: TGTGCTAGTGGTTTGGTAAAGGGGGGGGGCTCCCGCACAGATACGCAGTATTTT
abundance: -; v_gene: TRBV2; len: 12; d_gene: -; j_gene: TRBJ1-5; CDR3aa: CASGLNNQPQHF; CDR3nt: TGTGCCAGCGGACTGAACAATCAGCCCCAGCATTTT
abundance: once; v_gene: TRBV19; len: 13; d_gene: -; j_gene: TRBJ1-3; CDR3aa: CASSPLTEDTIYF; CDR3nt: TGTGCCAGTAGTCCCTTGACAGAGGACACCATATATTTT
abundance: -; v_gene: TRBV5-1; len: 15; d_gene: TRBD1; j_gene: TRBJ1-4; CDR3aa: CASSPGGTGDQKLFF; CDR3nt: TGCGCCAGCAGCCCGGGGGGGACAGGGGATCAAAAACTGTTTTTT
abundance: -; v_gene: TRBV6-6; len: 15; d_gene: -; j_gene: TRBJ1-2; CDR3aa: CASSYHPEGPDGYTF; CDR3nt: TGTGCCAGCAGTTACCATCCCGAGGGCCCGGATGGCTACACCTTC
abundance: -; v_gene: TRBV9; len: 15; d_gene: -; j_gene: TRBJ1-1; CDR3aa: CASSVDGGQLTEAFF; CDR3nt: TGTGCCAGCAGCGTTGACGGAGGCCAATTAACTGAAGCTTTCTTT
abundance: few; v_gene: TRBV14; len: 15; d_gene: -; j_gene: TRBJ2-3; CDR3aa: CASSQDDYYTDTQYF; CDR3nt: TGTGCCAGCAGCCAAGATGACTACTACACAGATACGCAGTATTTT
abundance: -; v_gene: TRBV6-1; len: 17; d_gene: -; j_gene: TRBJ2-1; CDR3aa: CASSDPGTLRSYNEQFF; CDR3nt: TGTGCCAGCAGTGATCCAGGTACCCTTCGGTCCTACAATGAGCAGTTCTTC
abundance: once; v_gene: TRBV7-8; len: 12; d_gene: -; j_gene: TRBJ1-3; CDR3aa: CASSLELGAIYF; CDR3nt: TGTGCCAGCAGCTTAGAGTTGGGCGCCATATATTTT
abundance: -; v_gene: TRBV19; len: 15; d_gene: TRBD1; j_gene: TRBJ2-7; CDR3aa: CASRSVGQGSYEQYF; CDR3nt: TGTGCCAGTAGGTCGGTAGGACAGGGCTCCTACGAGCAGTACTTC
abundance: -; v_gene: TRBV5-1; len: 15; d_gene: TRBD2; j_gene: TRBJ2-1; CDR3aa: CASSLLAGEGNEQFF; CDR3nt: TGCGCCAGCAGCTTACTAGCGGGAGAGGGCAATGAGCAGTTCTTC
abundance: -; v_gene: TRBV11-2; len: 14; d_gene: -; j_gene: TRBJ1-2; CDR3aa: CASSAIRTDSGYTF; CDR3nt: TGTGCCAGCAGCGCGATCCGGACGGACTCGGGCTACACCTTC
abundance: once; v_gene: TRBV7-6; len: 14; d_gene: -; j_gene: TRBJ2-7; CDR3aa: CASSLGMASHEQYF; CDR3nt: TGTGCCAGCAGCTTAGGAATGGCTTCCCACGAGCAGTACTTC
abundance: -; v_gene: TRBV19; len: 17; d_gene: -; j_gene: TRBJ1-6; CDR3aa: CASIERVAGLGNSPLHF; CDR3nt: TGTGCCAGTATCGAACGGGTCGCGGGCCTCGGTAATTCACCCCTCCACTTT
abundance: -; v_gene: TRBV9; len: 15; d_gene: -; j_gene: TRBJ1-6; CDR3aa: CASSVGSGPDSPLHF; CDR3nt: TGTGCCAGCAGCGTAGGGTCCGGTCCCGATTCACCCCTCCACTTT
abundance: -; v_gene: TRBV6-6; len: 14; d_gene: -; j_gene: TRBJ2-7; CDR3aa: CASSYGHSSYEQYF; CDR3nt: TGTGCCAGCAGTTACGGGCATAGCTCCTACGAGCAGTACTTC
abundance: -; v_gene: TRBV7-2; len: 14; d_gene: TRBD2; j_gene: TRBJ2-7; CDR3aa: CASRLAGDTYEQYF; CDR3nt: TGTGCCAGTAGGCTAGCGGGGGACACCTACGAGCAGTACTTC
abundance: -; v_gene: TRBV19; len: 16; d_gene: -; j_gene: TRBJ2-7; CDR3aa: CASSESRGAGGGVQYF; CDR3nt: TGTGCCAGTAGTGAATCTCGAGGAGCAGGGGGAGGAGTGCAGTACTTC
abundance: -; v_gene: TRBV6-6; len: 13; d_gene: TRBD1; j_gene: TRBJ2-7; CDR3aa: CASSYPQGTEQYF; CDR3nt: TGTGCCAGCAGTTACCCACAGGGGACCGAGCAGTACTTC
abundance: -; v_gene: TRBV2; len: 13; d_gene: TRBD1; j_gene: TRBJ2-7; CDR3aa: CASHRDSSYEQYF; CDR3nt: TGTGCCAGTCACCGGGACAGTTCCTACGAGCAGTACTTC
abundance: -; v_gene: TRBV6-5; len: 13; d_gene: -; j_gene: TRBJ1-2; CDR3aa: CASSTLPGYGYTF; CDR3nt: TGTGCCAGCTCGACTCTGCCCGGGTATGGCTACACCTTC
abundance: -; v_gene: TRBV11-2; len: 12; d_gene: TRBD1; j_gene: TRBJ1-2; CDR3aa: CASSLDRDRPSF; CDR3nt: TGTGCCAGCAGCTTAGATCGGGACAGGCCATCATTC
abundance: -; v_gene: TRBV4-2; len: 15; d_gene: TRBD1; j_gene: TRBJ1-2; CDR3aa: CASSRSGTGNYGYTF; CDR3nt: TGTGCCAGCAGCCGATCCGGGACAGGTAACTATGGCTACACCTTC
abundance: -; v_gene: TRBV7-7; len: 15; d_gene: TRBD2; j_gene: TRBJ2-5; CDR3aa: CASSLGTSGQETQYF; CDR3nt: TGTGCCAGCAGCTTAGGGACTAGCGGCCAAGAGACCCAGTACTTC
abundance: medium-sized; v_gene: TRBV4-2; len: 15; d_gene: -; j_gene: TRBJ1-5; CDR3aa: CASSQNLGASQPQHF; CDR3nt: TGTGCCAGCAGCCAAAATTTGGGGGCGAGTCAGCCCCAGCATTTT
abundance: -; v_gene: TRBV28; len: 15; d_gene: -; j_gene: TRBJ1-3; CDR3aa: CASSLLRGSGNTIYF; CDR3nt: TGTGCCAGCAGTTTATTAAGGGGATCGGGAAACACCATATATTTT
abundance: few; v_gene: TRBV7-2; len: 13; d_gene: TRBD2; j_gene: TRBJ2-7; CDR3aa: CASSPRTSYEQYF; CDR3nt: TGTGCCAGCAGCCCGAGGACTAGTTACGAGCAGTACTTC
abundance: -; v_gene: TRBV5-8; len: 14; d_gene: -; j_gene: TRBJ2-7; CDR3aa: CASSFRGASYEQYF; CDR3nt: TGTGCCAGCAGCTTTCGGGGGGCATCCTACGAGCAGTACTTC
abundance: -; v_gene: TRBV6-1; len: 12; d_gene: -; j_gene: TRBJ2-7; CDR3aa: CASSEVADEQYF; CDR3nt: TGTGCCAGCAGTGAAGTGGCAGACGAGCAGTACTTC
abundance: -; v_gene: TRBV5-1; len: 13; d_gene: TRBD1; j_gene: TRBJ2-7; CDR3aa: CASSVIGTGEQYF; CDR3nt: TGCGCCAGCAGCGTAATCGGGACAGGGGAGCAGTACTTC
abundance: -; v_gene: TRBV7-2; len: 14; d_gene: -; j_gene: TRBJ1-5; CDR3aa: CASSPSTNNQPQHF; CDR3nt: TGTGCCAGCAGCCCTAGTACGAACAATCAGCCCCAGCATTTT
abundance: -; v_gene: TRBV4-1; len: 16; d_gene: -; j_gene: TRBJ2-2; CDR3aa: CASSQWAGSNTGELFF; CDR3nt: TGCGCCAGCAGCCAATGGGCGGGCTCGAACACCGGGGAGCTGTTTTTT
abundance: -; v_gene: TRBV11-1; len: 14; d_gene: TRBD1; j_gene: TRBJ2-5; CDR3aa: CASAGQGAEETQYF; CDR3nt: TGTGCCAGCGCGGGACAGGGGGCTGAGGAGACCCAGTACTTC
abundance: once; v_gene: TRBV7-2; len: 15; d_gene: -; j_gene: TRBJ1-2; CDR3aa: CASSLVGGGESGYTF; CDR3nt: TGTGCCAGCAGCTTAGTCGGGGGGGGAGAGAGTGGCTACACCTTC
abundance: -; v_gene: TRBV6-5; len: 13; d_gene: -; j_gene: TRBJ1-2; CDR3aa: CASRGTTNYGYTF; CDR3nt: TGTGCCAGCAGAGGGACAACTAACTATGGCTACACCTTC
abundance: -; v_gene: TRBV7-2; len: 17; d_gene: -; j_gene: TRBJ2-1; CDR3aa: CASTRLGGRIIYNEQFF; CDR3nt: TGTGCCAGCACACGTCTTGGCGGGCGGATTATCTACAATGAGCAGTTCTTC
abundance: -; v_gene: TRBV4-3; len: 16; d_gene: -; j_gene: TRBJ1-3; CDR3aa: CASSQDRSLSGNTIYF; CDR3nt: TGCGCCAGCAGCCAAGATAGGAGCCTTTCTGGAAACACCATATATTTT
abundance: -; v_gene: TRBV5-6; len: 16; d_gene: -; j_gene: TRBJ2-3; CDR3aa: CASSSPGAASTDTQYF; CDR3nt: TGTGCCAGCAGCTCGCCTGGGGCGGCAAGCACAGATACGCAGTATTTT
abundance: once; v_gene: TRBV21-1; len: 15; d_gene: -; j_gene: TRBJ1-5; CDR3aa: CASSTRTGGYQPQHF; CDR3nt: TGTGCCAGCAGCACCAGGACAGGGGGTTATCAGCCCCAGCATTTT
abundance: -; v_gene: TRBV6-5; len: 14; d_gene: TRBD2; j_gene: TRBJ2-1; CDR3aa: CASIGLGLSNEQFF; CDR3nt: TGTGCCAGCATCGGACTAGGCCTTTCCAATGAGCAGTTCTTC
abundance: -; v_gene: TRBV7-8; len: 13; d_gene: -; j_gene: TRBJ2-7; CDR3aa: CASSLGSGYEQYF; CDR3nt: TGTGCCAGCAGCTTAGGGAGTGGGTACGAGCAGTACTTC
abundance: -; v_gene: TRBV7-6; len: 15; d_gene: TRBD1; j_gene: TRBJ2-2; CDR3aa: CASRIGQGDTGELFF; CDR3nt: TGTGCCAGCAGAATAGGACAGGGAGACACCGGGGAGCTGTTTTTT
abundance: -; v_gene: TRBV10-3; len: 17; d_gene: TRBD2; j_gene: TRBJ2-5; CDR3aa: CAISEGGLAGGPETQYF; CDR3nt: TGTGCCATCAGTGAGGGGGGACTAGCGGGGGGGCCTGAGACCCAGTACTTC
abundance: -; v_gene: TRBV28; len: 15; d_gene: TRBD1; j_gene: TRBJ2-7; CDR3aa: CASGSPGTGTNEQYF; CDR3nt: TGTGCCAGCGGGTCCCCCGGGACAGGGACGAACGAGCAGTACTTC
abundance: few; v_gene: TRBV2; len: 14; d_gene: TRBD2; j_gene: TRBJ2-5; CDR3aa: CASSRLAAQGTQYF; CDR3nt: TGTGCCAGCAGTAGACTAGCGGCACAGGGGACCCAGTACTTC
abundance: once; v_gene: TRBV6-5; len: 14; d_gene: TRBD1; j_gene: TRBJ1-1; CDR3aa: CASSDTGASTEAFF; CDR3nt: TGTGCCAGCAGTGATACAGGGGCAAGCACTGAAGCTTTCTTT
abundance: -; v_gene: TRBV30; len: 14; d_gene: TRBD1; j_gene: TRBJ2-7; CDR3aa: CAWTRRTGVYEQYF; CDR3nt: TGTGCCTGGACGCGGAGGACAGGGGTCTACGAGCAGTACTTC
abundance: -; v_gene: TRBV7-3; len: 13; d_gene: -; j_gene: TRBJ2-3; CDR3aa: CASSPSLANTQYF; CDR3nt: TGTGCCAGCAGCCCAAGCCTAGCGAATACGCAGTATTTT
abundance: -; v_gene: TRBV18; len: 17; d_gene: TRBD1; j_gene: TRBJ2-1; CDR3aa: CASSPVQGAPKNNEQFF; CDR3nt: TGTGCCAGCTCACCCGTCCAGGGGGCCCCTAAAAACAATGAGCAGTTCTTC
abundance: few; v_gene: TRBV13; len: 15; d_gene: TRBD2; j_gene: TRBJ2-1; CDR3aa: CASSAGTSGDNEQFF; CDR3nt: TGTGCCAGCAGCGCCGGGACTAGCGGAGACAATGAGCAGTTCTTC
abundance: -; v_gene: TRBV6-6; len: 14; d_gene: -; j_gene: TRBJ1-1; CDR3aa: CASTAPVLNTEAFF; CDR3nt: TGTGCCAGCACCGCCCCGGTCCTGAACACTGAAGCTTTCTTT
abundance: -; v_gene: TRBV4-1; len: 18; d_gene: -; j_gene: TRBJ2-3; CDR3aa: CASSPARDSGTSTDTQYF; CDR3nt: TGCGCCAGCAGCCCAGCCAGGGATAGCGGCACTAGCACAGATACGCAGTATTTT